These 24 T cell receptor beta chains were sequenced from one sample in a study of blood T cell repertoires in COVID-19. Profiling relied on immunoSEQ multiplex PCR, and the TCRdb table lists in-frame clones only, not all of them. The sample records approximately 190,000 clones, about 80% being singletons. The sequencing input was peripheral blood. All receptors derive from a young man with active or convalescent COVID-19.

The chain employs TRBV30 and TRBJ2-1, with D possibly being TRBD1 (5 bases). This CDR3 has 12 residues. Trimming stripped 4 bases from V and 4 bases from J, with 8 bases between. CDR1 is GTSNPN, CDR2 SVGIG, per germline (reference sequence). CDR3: CAWKQVYNEQFF. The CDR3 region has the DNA TGTGCCTGGAAACAGGTTTACAATGAGCAGTTCTTC.

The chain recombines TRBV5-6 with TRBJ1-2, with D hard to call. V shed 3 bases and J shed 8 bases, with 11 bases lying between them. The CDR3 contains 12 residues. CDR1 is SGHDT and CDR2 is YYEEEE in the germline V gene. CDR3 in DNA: TGTGCCAGCAGCTCCGGGGATCACGGCTACACCTTC. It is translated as CASSSGDHGYTF.

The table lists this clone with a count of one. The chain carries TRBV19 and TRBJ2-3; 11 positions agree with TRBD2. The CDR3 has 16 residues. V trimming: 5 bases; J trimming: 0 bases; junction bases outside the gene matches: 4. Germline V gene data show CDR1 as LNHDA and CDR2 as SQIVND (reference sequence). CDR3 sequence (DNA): TGTGCCAGTAGTCTGGGACTAGCGGTGAGCACAGATACGCAGTATTTT. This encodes CASSLGLAVSTDTQYF.

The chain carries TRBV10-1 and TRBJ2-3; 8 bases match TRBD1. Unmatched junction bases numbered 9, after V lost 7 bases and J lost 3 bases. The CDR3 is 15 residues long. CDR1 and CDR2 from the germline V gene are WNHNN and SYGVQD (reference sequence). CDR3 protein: CASTLGQGATDTQYF. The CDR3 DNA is TGCGCCAGCACTTTGGGGCAGGGGGCAACAGATACGCAGTATTTT.

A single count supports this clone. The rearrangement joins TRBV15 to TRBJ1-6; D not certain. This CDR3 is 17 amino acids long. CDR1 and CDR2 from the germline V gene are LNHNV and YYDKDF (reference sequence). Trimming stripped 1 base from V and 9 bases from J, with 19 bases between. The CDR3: CATSRVGSPAGVSPLHF. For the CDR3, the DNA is TGTGCCACCAGCAGAGTGGGCAGCCCTGCTGGTGTTTCACCCCTCCACTTT.

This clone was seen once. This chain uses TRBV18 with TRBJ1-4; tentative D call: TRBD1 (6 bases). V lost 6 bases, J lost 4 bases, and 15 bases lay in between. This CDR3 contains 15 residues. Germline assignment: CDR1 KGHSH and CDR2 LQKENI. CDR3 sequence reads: CASSPSGADNEKLFF. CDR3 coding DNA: TGTGCCAGCTCCCCCTCAGGGGCAGATAATGAAAAACTGTTTTTT.

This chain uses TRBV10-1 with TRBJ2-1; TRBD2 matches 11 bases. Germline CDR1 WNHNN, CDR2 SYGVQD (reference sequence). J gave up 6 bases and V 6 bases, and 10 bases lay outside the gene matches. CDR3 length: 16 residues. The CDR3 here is CASSPLLAGVSNEQFF. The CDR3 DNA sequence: TGCGCCAGCAGCCCGTTACTAGCGGGAGTTTCCAATGAGCAGTTCTTC.

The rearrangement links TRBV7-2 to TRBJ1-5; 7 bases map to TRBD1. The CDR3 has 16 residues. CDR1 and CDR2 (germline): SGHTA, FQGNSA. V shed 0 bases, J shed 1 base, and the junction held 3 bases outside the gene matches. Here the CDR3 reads CASSLAGGASNQPQHF. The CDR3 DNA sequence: TGTGCCAGCAGCTTAGCAGGGGGCGCAAGCAATCAGCCCCAGCATTTT.

CDR3 coding DNA: TGTGCCAGCAGCCCCCATGGGCTCCAAGAGACCCAGTACTTC. Translating gives CASSPHGLQETQYF. This sequence joins TRBV27 and TRBJ2-5, with unresolved D. The CDR3 spans 14 residues. Germline lookup yields CDR1 MNHEY and CDR2 SMNVEV (reference sequence). The germline V and J ends were trimmed by 6 bases and 1 base, with 12 bases remaining between them.

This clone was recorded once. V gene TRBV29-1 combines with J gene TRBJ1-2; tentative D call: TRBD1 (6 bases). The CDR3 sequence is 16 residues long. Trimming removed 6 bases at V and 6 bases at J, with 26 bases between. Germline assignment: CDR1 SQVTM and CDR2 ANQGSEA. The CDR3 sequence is CSVPHPHRVGADGYTF. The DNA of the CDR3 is TGCAGCGTCCCTCACCCCCACAGGGTTGGGGCCGATGGCTACACCTTC.

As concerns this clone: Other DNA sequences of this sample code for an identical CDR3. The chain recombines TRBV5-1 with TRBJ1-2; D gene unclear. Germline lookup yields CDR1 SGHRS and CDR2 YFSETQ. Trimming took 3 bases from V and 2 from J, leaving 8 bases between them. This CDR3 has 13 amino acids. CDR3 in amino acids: CASSSDGNYGYTF. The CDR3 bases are TGCGCCAGCAGCTCCGACGGGAACTATGGCTACACCTTC.

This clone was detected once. The CDR3 nucleotides are TGTGCCAGCTCACTGAACCAGGGTGAAGATACGCAGTATTTT. As protein: CASSLNQGEDTQYF. The chain joins TRBV18 to TRBJ2-3; tentatively, D is TRBD1 (5 bases). The length of the CDR3 is 14 residues. CDR1 is KGHSH, CDR2 LQKENI, per germline. The V and J ends lost 4 bases and 5 bases respectively, with 13 bases between them.

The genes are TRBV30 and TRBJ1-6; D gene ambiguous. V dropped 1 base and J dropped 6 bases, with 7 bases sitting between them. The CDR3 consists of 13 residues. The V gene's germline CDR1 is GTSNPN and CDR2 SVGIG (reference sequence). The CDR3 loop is CAWSGQVNSPLHF. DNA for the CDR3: TGTGCCTGGAGTGGACAAGTTAATTCACCCCTCCACTTT.

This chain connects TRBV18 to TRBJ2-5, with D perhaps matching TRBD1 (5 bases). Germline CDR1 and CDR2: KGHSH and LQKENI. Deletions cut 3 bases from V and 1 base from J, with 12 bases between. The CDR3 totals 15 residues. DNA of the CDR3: TGTGCCAGCTCACCGGTCAGTAGGGGCCAAGAGACCCAGTACTTC. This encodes CASSPVSRGQETQYF.

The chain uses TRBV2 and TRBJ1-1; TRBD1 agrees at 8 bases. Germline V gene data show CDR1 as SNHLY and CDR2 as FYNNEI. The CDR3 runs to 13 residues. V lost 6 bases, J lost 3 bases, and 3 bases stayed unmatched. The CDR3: CASSPDRDTEAFF. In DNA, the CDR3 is TGTGCCAGCAGCCCGGACAGGGACACTGAAGCTTTCTTT.

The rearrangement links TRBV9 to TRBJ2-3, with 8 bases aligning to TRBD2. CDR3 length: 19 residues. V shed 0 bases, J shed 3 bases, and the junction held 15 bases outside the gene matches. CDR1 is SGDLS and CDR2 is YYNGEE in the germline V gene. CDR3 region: CASSVAFGGSGRATDTQYF. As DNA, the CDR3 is TGTGCCAGCAGCGTAGCTTTCGGAGGGAGCGGGAGAGCTACAGATACGCAGTATTTT.

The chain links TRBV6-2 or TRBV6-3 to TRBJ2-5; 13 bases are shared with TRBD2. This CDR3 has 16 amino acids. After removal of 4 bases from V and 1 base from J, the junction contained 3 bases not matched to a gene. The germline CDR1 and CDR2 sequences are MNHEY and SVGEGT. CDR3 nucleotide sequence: TGTGCCAGCAGTTTTACTAGCGGGAGGGCCCAAGAGACCCAGTACTTC. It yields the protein CASSFTSGRAQETQYF.

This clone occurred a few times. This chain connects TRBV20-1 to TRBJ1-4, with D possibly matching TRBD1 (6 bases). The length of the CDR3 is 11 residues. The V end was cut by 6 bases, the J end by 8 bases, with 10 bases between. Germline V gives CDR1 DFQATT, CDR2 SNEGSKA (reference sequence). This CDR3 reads CSAQDREKLFF. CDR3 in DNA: TGCAGTGCCCAGGACAGAGAAAAACTGTTTTTT.

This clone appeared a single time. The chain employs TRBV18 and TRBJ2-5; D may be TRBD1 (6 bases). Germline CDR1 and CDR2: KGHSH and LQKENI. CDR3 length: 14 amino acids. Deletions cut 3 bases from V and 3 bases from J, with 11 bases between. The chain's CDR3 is CASSPSYREETQYF. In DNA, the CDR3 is TGTGCCAGCTCACCTTCCTACAGGGAAGAGACCCAGTACTTC.

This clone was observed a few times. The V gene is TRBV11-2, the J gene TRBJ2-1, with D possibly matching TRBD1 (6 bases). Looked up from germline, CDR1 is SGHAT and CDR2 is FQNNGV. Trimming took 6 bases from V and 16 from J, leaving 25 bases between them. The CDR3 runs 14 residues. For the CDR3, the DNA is TGTGCCAGCAGTCGACAGTATACCGGGACGGGACATTTCTTC. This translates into CASSRQYTGTGHFF. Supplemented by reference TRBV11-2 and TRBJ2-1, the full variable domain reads EAGVAQSPRYKIIEKRQSVAFWCNPISGHATLYWYQQILGQGPKLLIQFQNNGVVDDSQLPKDRFSAERLKGVDSTLKIQPAKLEDSAVYLCASSRQYTGTGHFFGPGTRLTVL.

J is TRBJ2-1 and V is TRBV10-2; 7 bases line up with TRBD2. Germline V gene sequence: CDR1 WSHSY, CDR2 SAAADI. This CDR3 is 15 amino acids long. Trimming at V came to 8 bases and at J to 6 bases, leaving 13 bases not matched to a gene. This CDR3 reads CASLLAGRPTNEQFF. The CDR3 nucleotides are TGCGCCAGCCTATTAGCGGGTAGGCCGACCAATGAGCAGTTCTTC.

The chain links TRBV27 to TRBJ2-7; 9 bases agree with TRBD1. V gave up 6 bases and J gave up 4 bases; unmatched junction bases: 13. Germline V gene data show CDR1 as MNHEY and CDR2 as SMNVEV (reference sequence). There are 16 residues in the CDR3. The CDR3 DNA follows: TGTGCCAGCAGACTTACAGGGGGCGCCGGCCTTTACGAGCAGTACGTC. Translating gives CASRLTGGAGLYEQYV.

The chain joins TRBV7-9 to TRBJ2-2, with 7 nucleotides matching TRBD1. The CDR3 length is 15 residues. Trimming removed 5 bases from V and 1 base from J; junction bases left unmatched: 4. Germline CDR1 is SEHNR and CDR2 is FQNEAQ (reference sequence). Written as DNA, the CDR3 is TGTGCCAGCAGCGAAGGGGACAGGAACACCGGGGAGCTGTTTTTT. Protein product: CASSEGDRNTGELFF.

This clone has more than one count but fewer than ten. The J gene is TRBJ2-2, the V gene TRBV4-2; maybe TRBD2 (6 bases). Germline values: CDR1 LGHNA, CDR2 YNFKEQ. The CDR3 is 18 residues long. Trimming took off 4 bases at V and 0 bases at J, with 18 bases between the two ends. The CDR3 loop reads CASSRVGGNSPNTGELFF. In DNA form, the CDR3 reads TGTGCCAGCAGCCGCGTCGGGGGAAATTCCCCGAACACCGGGGAGCTGTTTTTT.